This T cell receptor (beta chain) is drawn from a study of blood T cell repertoires in COVID-19. Overall study: COVID-19 samples from acute and convalescent phases originated in the United States, Italy and Spain. Nucleic acid was either cDNA or gDNA, and it came from T cells, B-cell-depleted T cells, or PBMCs.

Authors' methods: Amplification from reference gene primers served as the basis for estimated nucleated cell counts. TCRdb's copy holds only in-frame clones and misses some; the assay was immunoSEQ multiplex PCR. V, J and clone size reflect that table, while D and trimming were determined from the DNA. The profile shows about 73,000 clones, approximately 80% of them singletons. Trimming took 4 bases from V and 9 from J, leaving 7 bases between them. Germline V gene lookup returns CDR1 GTSNPN and CDR2 SVGIG (reference sequence). The CDR3 loop spans 11 amino acids. This TCR was recovered from a woman in her fifties or sixties with acute or convalescent COVID-19. This chain connects TRBV30 to TRBJ1-6, with D unclear. The sample comprised peripheral blood. The CDR3 protein is CAWNERSPLHF. CDR3 DNA sequence: TGTGCCTGGAATGAGCGTTCACCCCTCCACTTT. Together with reference TRBV30 and TRBJ1-6, the CDR3 gives the full variable domain: SQTIHQWPATLVQPVGSPLSLECTVEGTSNPNLYWYRQAAGRGLQLLFYSVGIGQISSEVPQNLSASRPQDRQFILSSKKLLLSDSGFYLCAWNERSPLHFGNGTRLTVT.